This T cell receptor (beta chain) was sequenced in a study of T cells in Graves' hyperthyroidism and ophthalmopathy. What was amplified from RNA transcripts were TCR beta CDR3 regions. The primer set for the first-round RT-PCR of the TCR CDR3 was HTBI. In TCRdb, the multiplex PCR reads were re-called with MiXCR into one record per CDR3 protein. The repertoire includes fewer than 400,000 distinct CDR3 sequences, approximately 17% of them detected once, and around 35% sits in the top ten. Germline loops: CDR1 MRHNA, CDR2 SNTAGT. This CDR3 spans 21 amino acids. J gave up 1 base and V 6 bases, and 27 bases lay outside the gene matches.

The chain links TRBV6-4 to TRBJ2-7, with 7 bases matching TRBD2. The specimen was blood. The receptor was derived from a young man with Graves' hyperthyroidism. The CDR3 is CASRDRGPKLWGGFDSYEQYF. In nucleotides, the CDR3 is TGTGCCAGCAGAGATAGAGGACCTAAACTTTGGGGGGGTTTCGATTCCTACGAGCAGTACTTC.